Below are 3 T cell receptor beta chains sequenced from a single sample in a study of CD8+ T cells in alopecia areata. RNA extraction was followed by reverse transcription into cDNA, which acted as the sequencing template. Some clones are missing from TCRdb's copy, which holds only in-frame ones; the method was immunoSEQ multiplex PCR. Of fewer than 250,000 clones listed, 40% to 45% are singletons. Treatment meaning: oral pan-JAK inhibitor, 5-10 mg twice daily. This specimen was CD4+ T cells sorted from blood, taken at approximately week 36, from a patient treated with tofacitinib. These receptors all stem from a human donor with alopecia areata.

This chain joins TRBV6-6 and TRBJ2-5, with D perhaps matching TRBD1 or TRBD2 (5 bases each). The CDR3 totals 12 residues. Germline V gene data show CDR1 as MNHNY and CDR2 as SVGAGI (reference sequence). Trimming cost V 3 bases and J 4 bases, with 6 bases left between them. The CDR3 protein is CASSYGTETQYF. The CDR3 nucleotides read TGTGCCAGCAGTTATGGGACAGAGACCCAGTACTTC.

The chain links TRBV28 to TRBJ2-1; no clear D. V lost 2 bases, J lost 11 bases, and 10 bases lay in between. The CDR3 consists of 12 residues. Germline CDR1 reads MDHEN; CDR2 reads SYDVKM. The CDR3 loop reads CASSLGPPKQFF. The CDR3 nucleotides are TGTGCCAGCAGTTTAGGACCACCCAAGCAGTTCTTC.

V gene TRBV5-1 combines with J gene TRBJ2-4, with 8 bases fitting TRBD2. There are 14 residues in the CDR3. Germline V lookup: CDR1 SGHRS, CDR2 YFSETQ. J gave up 6 bases and V 2 bases, and 4 bases lay outside the gene matches. CDR3 sequence: CASSLLGTRNIQYF. In DNA, the CDR3 is TGCGCCAGCAGCTTATTGGGGACTAGAAACATTCAGTACTTC.